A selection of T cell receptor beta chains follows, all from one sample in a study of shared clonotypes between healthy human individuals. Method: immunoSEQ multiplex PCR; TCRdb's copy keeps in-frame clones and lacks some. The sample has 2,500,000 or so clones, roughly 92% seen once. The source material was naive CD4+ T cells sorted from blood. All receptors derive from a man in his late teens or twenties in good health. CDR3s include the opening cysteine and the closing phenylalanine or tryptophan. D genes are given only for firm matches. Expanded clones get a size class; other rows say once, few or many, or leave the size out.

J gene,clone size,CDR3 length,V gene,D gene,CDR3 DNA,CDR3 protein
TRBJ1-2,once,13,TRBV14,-,TGTGCCAGCAGCCACGATCTTAACTATGGCTACACCTTC,CASSHDLNYGYTF
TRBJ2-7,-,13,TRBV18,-,TGTGCCAGCTCCTCGGAGGGGTCCTACGAGCAGTACTTC,CASSSEGSYEQYF
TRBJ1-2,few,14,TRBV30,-,TGTGCCGGGAGCGATCGGGGAAGAGGATATGGCTACACCTTC,CAGSDRGRGYGYTF
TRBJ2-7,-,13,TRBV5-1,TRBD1,TGCGCCAGCAGCCGGGACAGGGCCAACGAGCAGTACTTC,CASSRDRANEQYF
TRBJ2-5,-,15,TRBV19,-,TGTGCCAGTAGTAGCAGGAGCTCCATCCAAGAGACCCAGTACTTC,CASSSRSSIQETQYF
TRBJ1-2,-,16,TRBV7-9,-,TGTGCCAGCAGCTTAGCGCTCCGACACTCTAACTATGGCTACACCTTC,CASSLALRHSNYGYTF
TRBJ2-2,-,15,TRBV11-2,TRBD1,TGTGCCAGCAGCTTAACAGGGGGCGTCAACGGGGAGCTGTTTTTT,CASSLTGGVNGELFF
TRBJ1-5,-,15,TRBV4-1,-,TGCGCCAGCAGCCAAGATCACGGGGTGGGTGCGCCCCAGCATTTT,CASSQDHGVGAPQHF
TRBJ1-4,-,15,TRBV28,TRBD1,TGTGCCAGCAGCAAAAGGACAGGGGGCTTGGGAAAACTGTTTTTT,CASSKRTGGLGKLFF
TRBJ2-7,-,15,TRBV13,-,TGTGCCAGCAGCTTCCCAACAGGGGGGGTCGCCGAGCAGTACTTC,CASSFPTGGVAEQYF
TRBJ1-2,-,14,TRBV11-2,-,TGTGCCAGCAGCTTAGTTCCGGGGGATCATGGCTACACCTTC,CASSLVPGDHGYTF
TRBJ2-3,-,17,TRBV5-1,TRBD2,TGCGCCAGCAGCCCAGGGATAGCGGGGAGCCTCACAGATACGCAGTATTTT,CASSPGIAGSLTDTQYF
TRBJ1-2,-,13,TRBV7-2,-,TGTGCCAGCAGGCCCGGGACCTCCTATGGCTACACCTTC,CASRPGTSYGYTF
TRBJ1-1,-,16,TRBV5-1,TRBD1,TGCGCCAGCAGCGTAGGACAGGGGAAGAGGGACACTGAAGCTTTCTTT,CASSVGQGKRDTEAFF
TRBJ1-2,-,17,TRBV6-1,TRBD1,TGTGCCAGCAGTGGGGGGACAGGGGCCTCTACTAACTATGGCTACACCTTC,CASSGGTGASTNYGYTF
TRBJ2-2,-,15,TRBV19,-,TGTGCCAGTAGAGCCGGGACCGTGAACACCGGGGAGCTGTTTTTT,CASRAGTVNTGELFF